The source of this TCR beta chain is a study of OX40 agonist ivuxolimab in advanced cancers. The table came from immunoSEQ multiplex PCR; TCRdb's copy has only in-frame clones and leaves some out. The data show 75,000 to 90,000 clones, approximately 85% seen once. V gave up 0 bases and J gave up 11 bases; unmatched junction bases: 14. Looked up from germline, CDR1 is GTSNPN and CDR2 is SVGIG (reference sequence). There are 15 residues in the CDR3. This clonotype was obtained from an adult with an advanced solid tumor such as melanoma, head and neck, liver or kidney cancer. The sequencing here drew on CD4+ or CD8+ T cells sorted from blood, taken in a trial of the OX40 agonist ivuxolimab. The V call is TRBV30, the J call TRBJ1-1; 8 bases agree with TRBD1. This chain's CDR3 is CAWSVGGPGGRTAFF. The CDR3 nucleotides are TGTGCCTGGAGTGTGGGGGGGCCAGGGGGCCGGACGGCTTTCTTT.